The present entry profiles one T cell receptor beta chain with its context. This clonotype was observed a few times. No cognate antigen has been identified for it. This may arise from a read error, as a much more abundant clone is one base away. Amplification of TCR beta CDR3 regions was carried out from RNA transcripts. The first round of RT-PCR for the TCR CDR3 was performed with the HTBI primer set and the Qiagen OneStep RT-PCR kit. A second multiplex PCR round built the libraries, followed by size selection and purification. Paired-end sequencing of the libraries was performed with 100 bp reads on an Illumina HiSeq2000. As for the authors' bioinformatics: SOAPnuke was used to process the raw data, with reads discarded if the reads contained adapters or uncalled bases, had a mean Phred below 15, or lacked an exact constant-primer or identifier match. High-quality paired reads were merged using COPE v1.2.5, and each unique nucleotide sequence was defined as a clonotype. MiTCR v1.1 was used to align clonotypes to the IMGT TRBV, TRBD and TRBJ reference segments. Only V-J combinations with frequency above 0.0001, covering approximately 99% of repertoires, were analysed. The TCS score was defined as the ratio of F50 (clonal expansion) to E x V (chaos), calculated using BLOSUM62-based TCRdist between CDR3 peptides within each V-J. Welch's t-statistics and random forest reduced roughly 500 V-J features to roughly 13, which were used in a naive Bayes classifier (R e1071). Thyroid-blood repertoire similarity was quantified with the Morisita-Horn index. TCRdb reanalyzed the raw reads on its own, using fastp at Q25 for trimming and MiXCR for clone calling, and kept in-frame beta chains. Each CDR3 protein gets just one entry, which takes the most common genes and DNA from the rows behind it. TCRdb's processing, not the authors' own work, is the source of the V and J calls. The sample table contains about 98,000 distinct CDR3 sequences; only one count was recorded for approximately 40% of them. Together, the top ten hold roughly a tenth of the sample.

This entry belongs to a study of T cells in Graves' hyperthyroidism and ophthalmopathy (dated by TCRdb to between 2018 and 2020). For the study in its entirety: To identify TCR V-J signatures that set the groups apart, the researchers used a discovery cohort of 100 patients, made up of fewer than 50 with Graves' ophthalmopathy and some 58 with stable Graves' hyperthyroidism. Prospective prediction of ophthalmopathy was tested in an independent validation cohort of 18 to 20 hyperthyroidism patients and some 17 patients who later progressed to ophthalmopathy. The roughly 99 discovery patients were divided at random into training and test sets in a 7:3 ratio. The study also compared thyroid tissue and blood T-cell repertoires from roughly six Graves' hyperthyroidism patients. Once sampling was done, hyperthyroidism patients were given methimazole at a starting dose of 30 mg daily, whereas ophthalmopathy patients were given high-dose intravenous methylprednisolone. TCR Vbeta CDR3 sequencing of 130 to 150 peripheral blood samples (over 40 ophthalmopathy, roughly 72 hyperthyroidism and roughly 17 progressor patients) is reported in the paper.

Here is what the overall study found, with its caveats: In cross-validation, a model built on a 13 V-J signature told ophthalmopathy apart from stable hyperthyroidism with about 90% sensitivity and approximately 84% specificity, and in testing the same model reached 80%/75%. During validation, the model predicted progression to ophthalmopathy a median of around 7 months ahead of onset, with around 71% sensitivity and around 73% specificity. No statistical method was used to fix the sample size in advance, and group allocation was not hidden from the investigators. Most expanded thyroid clonotypes (frequency above 0.001) were also detected in blood, a finding suggesting that blood repertoires may reflect thyroid immune responses.

CDR1 and CDR2 are drawn from the germline V gene: SGHDN, FVKESK. Spanning cysteine to phenylalanine, the CDR3 consists of 11 amino acids. CDR3 DNA is the only sequence kept; it has 33 bases, read in frame from the first base. Graves' hyperthyroidism was defined as stable when no progression to ophthalmopathy occurred over 18 months of follow-up. The hyperthyroidism patients were between 18 and 65 years old and newly diagnosed, with a disease duration of less than 2 months. Exclusion was applied to patients with uncontrolled infections, other autoimmune diseases, pregnancy or lactation. Diagnoses were based on clinical symptoms, serum thyroxine and TRAb, thyroid ultrasound and orbital computed tomography. Total RNA was extracted with Trizol reagent, and quality was checked on an Agilent 2100 Bioanalyzer.

This TCR was recovered from a woman aged 25 to 39 with Graves' hyperthyroidism. The rearrangement joined TRBV14 to TRBJ2-7, with the D gene too uncertain to name. Sequenced material: peripheral blood or thyroid tissue (not recorded which). The CDR3 is CANSQDHEQYF. The nucleotides read TGTGCCAACAGCCAAGACCACGAGCAGTACTTC.